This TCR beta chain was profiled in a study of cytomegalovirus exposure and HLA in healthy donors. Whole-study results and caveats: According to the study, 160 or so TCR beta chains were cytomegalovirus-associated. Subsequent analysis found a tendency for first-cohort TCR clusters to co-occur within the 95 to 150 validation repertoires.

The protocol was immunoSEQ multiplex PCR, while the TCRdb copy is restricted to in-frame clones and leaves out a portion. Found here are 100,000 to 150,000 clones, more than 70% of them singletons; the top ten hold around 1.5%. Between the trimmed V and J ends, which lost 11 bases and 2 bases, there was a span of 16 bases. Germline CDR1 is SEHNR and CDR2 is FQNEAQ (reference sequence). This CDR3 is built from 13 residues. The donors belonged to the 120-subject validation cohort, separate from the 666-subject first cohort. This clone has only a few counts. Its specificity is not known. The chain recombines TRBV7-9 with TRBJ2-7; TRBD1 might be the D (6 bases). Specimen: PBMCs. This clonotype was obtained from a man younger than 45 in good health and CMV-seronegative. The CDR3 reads CAGGTGNAYEQYF. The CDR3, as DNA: TGTGCCGGCGGTACAGGGAATGCCTACGAGCAGTACTTC.